Each of the 9 T cell receptor beta chains below was sequenced from the same sample in a study of cytomegalovirus exposure and HLA in healthy donors. Primers: 60 Vbeta forward and 13 Jbeta reverse. TCRdb's table, derived via immunoSEQ multiplex PCR, lists solely in-frame clones and lacks some. The sample table includes 60,000 to 75,000 clones. Material: PBMCs. The receptors stem from a woman aged 25-40 years in good health and CMV-seronegative.

The CDR3 reads CAISKTSGRSAYEQYF. Written as DNA, the CDR3 is TGTGCCATCAGTAAAACTAGCGGGAGGTCGGCCTACGAGCAGTACTTC. This rearrangement joins TRBV10-3 to TRBJ2-7, with TRBD2 identical over 12 bases. Per the germline V gene, CDR1 is ENHRY and CDR2 is SYGVKD. Germline trimming cut 5 bases from V and 2 bases from J; bases unmatched to any gene: 7. This CDR3 has 16 amino acids.

V and J are TRBV6-5 and TRBJ2-7; 7 bases match TRBD1. Unmatched junction bases numbered 5, after V lost 6 bases and J lost 0 bases. The germline gives CDR1 MNHEY, CDR2 SVGAGI. The CDR3 extends over 14 amino acids. The chain's CDR3 is CASRSGTASYEQYF. The CDR3, as DNA: TGTGCCAGCAGATCCGGGACAGCCTCCTACGAGCAGTACTTC.

CDR3 sequence (DNA): TGCAGTGCTACTAACTACAATGAGCAGTTCTTC. Protein sequence: CSATNYNEQFF. The chain is built from TRBV20-1 and TRBJ2-1; no reliable D call. CDR3 size: 11 residues. The V and J ends lost 4 bases and 3 bases respectively, with 4 bases between them. Looked up from germline, CDR1 is DFQATT and CDR2 is SNEGSKA (reference sequence).

The V gene is TRBV14, the J gene TRBJ1-1, with 9 nucleotides matching TRBD1. CDR1 and CDR2 from the germline V gene are SGHDN and FVKESK. The CDR3 loop spans 14 amino acids. V dropped 3 bases and J dropped 6; count of bases not matched to a gene: 5. This CDR3 is CASSHGTGRSEAFF. In DNA, the CDR3 is TGTGCCAGCAGCCACGGGACAGGGCGGTCTGAAGCTTTCTTT.

V is TRBV4-1 and J is TRBJ1-5, with D tentatively TRBD1 (6 bases). The CDR3 runs to 14 residues. The V end lost 5 bases, the J end lost 5 bases, and 13 bases lay between the germline ends. Germline V gene lookup returns CDR1 MGHRA and CDR2 YSYEKL. CDR3 residues: CASSSRTEDQPQHF. The CDR3 DNA reads TGCGCCAGCAGCTCCCGGACAGAAGATCAGCCCCAGCATTTT.

J is TRBJ2-7 and V is TRBV4-1, with 7 bases matching TRBD2. With V trimmed by 4 bases and J by 0 bases, 6 bases remained unmatched. The CDR3 spans 15 residues. CDR1 MGHRA and CDR2 YSYEKL come from the germline V gene. In DNA, the CDR3 is TGCGCCAGCAGCCTTTCGGCGGGGGACTCCTACGAGCAGTACTTC. This encodes CASSLSAGDSYEQYF.

The V gene is TRBV6-1, the J gene TRBJ2-1; TRBD1 aligns across 9 bases. The J segment lost 4 bases and the V segment lost 1 base, leaving 2 bases of the junction unmatched. This CDR3 contains 15 residues. Germline CDR1 is MNHNS and CDR2 is SASEGT. The CDR3 loop is CASSEDGTGYNEQFF. The CDR3, as DNA: TGTGCCAGCAGTGAAGACGGGACAGGGTACAATGAGCAGTTCTTC.

This chain links TRBV6-5 with TRBJ1-4; no firm D call. V was shortened by 2 bases and J by 5 bases, with 12 bases between the two germline ends. This CDR3 is built from 15 residues. Germline lookup yields CDR1 MNHEY and CDR2 SVGAGI. CDR3 loop: CASSYGGALNEKLFF. In DNA, the CDR3 is TGTGCCAGCAGTTACGGCGGAGCTCTAAATGAAAAACTGTTTTTT.

The gene calls are TRBV2 and TRBJ1-6; TRBD1 matches 7 bases. Germline lookup yields CDR1 SNHLY and CDR2 FYNNEI. V was pared by 7 bases and J by 2 bases, with 5 bases of the junction left unmatched. This CDR3 has 15 residues. This chain's CDR3 is CASKDRETYNSPLHF. CDR3 DNA sequence: TGTGCCAGCAAAGACAGGGAAACCTATAATTCACCCCTCCACTTT.